This T cell receptor (beta chain) was obtained from a study of blood T cell repertoires in COVID-19. Across the whole study: PBMCs, B-cell-depleted T cells, or T cells provided the cDNA or gDNA that made up the material.

In the authors' methods: From reference gene primer amplification, estimates of nucleated cell counts were derived. Measured with immunoSEQ multiplex PCR; TCRdb has only the in-frame clones, and not every one. The V and J calls and the clone size are those of that table, but D and trimming were determined from the DNA. The table includes 240,000 or so clones, approximately 90% detected once. Across about two dozen US areas, participants ranged in age from 18 to 89 years. The recovered donors of Cohort 3 showed two negative PCRs, clearance, or symptom resolution. The TCR originated in a man in his forties who had recovered from COVID-19. The specimen was PBMCs or T cells enriched from blood (not recorded which).

The CDR3, as DNA: TGTGCCAGCAGTTTATCGAGGTGGGAGCAGTTCTTC. This sequence encodes CASSLSRWEQFF. This sequence joins TRBV12-3 or TRBV12-4 and TRBJ2-1; no clear D. Trimming shortened V by 2 bases and J by 10 bases, and 9 bases separated the two germline ends. The CDR3 totals 12 residues.